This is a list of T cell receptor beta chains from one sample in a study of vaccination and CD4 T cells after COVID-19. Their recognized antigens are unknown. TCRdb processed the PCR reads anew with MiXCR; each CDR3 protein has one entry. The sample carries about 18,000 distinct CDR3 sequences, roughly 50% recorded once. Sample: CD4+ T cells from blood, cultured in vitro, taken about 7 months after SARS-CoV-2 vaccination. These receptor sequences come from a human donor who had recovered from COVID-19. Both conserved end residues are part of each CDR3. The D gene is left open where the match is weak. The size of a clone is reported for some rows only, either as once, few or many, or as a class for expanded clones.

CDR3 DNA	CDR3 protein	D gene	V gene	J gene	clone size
TGTGCCACCGGTCCTAGCACAGATACGCAGTATTTT	CATGPSTDTQYF	.	TRBV24-1	TRBJ2-3	.
TGTGCCAGCAGCCCTTTAAACAGGAAGTTGGCAGATACGCAGTATTTT	CASSPLNRKLADTQYF	.	TRBV7-8	TRBJ2-3	.
TGTGCCAGCCGAATGGGGGGCGGAGACTACAATGAGCAGTTCTTC	CASRMGGGDYNEQFF	.	TRBV2	TRBJ2-1	.
TGTGCCACCAGTGATTTCTATAAAGAGACCCAGTACTTC	CATSDFYKETQYF	.	TRBV24-1	TRBJ2-5	few
TGTGCCAGCAGCCCTCACAAACTCGGACTAGCGGATAGCACAGATACGCAGTATTTT	CASSPHKLGLADSTDTQYF	TRBD2	TRBV7-3	TRBJ2-3	.
TGCAGTGCCCTCCGGGACGGAGGTTACAATGAGCAGTTCTTC	CSALRDGGYNEQFF	.	TRBV20-1	TRBJ2-1	.
TGTGCCAGCAGCCAGGACACATTCTCTGGAAACACCATATATTTT	CASSQDTFSGNTIYF	.	TRBV7-6	TRBJ1-3	few
TGTGCCAGCAGCTCATACCGGGACAGCCCCATCCAGTACTTC	CASSSYRDSPIQYF	TRBD1	TRBV7-2	TRBJ2-4	.
TGTGCCAGCAGCCCACTTGCGGGTCTTTACAATGAGCAGTTCTTC	CASSPLAGLYNEQFF	.	TRBV5-4	TRBJ2-1	.
TGTGCCAGCAGCCGGGGACAAAACTATGGCTACACCTTC	CASSRGQNYGYTF	.	TRBV7-9	TRBJ1-2	medium-sized
TGTGCCAGTAGTATAGTAGAGGGCCGGTGGACCTTC	CASSIVEGRWTF	.	TRBV19	TRBJ1-2	few
TGTGCCAGCAGCTTCATAGGGCAGCTTATCTATGGCTACACCTTC	CASSFIGQLIYGYTF	.	TRBV5-8	TRBJ1-2	.
TGTGCCAGCAGCCCCACCCCCGGCGCCAGCAATGAGCAGTTCTTC	CASSPTPGASNEQFF	.	TRBV7-9	TRBJ2-1	few
TGCAGTGCTAGAGACGGCGGCCGGGACAGAGAGACCCAGTACTTC	CSARDGGRDRETQYF	TRBD1	TRBV20-1	TRBJ2-5	few
TGTGCCAGCTCACCGGGACAGGCTGCCTACGAGCAGTACTTC	CASSPGQAAYEQYF	TRBD1	TRBV18	TRBJ2-7	.
TGTGCCAGCGCCCTTAGTTGGGGCGAGACCCAGTACTTC	CASALSWGETQYF	.	TRBV7-8	TRBJ2-5	.
TGTGCCAGCAGCCAGAGACTAGCGGGATGGGGTGAGCAGTTCTTC	CASSQRLAGWGEQFF	TRBD2	TRBV7-2	TRBJ2-1	.
TGTGCCAGCAGCACACACGGCGAGCAGTACTTC	CASSTHGEQYF	.	TRBV5-6	TRBJ2-7	.
TGTGCCAGCAGTTCTTGGCTAGCGCGTTACAATGAGCAGTTCTTC	CASSSWLARYNEQFF	.	TRBV6-2/TRBV6-3	TRBJ2-1	.
TGCAGTGCTAGAGATCCCCAACTAGGCCTCAATGAGCAGTTCTTC	CSARDPQLGLNEQFF	.	TRBV20-1	TRBJ2-1	.
TGTGCCAGCAGTTACTCGGTCTTCGTCGGCGCGGGGGGCGCTGAGGATGAGCAGTTCTTC	CASSYSVFVGAGGAEDEQFF	TRBD2	TRBV6-5	TRBJ2-1	.